The present entry profiles one T cell receptor beta chain with its context. This sample is drawn from a study of blood T cell repertoires in COVID-19. Background on the study: Samples representing acute and convalescent COVID-19 were sourced from the United States, Italy and Spain. In each case, the material was cDNA or gDNA derived from T cells, B-cell-depleted T cells, or PBMCs.

V was trimmed by 3 bases and J by 2 bases, leaving 15 bases between them. This CDR3 region has 15 residues. The germline CDR1 and CDR2 sequences are SGHRS and YFSETQ. Original analysis: Reference gene primer amplification gave estimated nucleated cell counts. Repertoires were generated with immunoSEQ multiplex PCR, while TCRdb's copy carries only in-frame clones and drops some. From that table come the V and J calls and clone size; the DNA was used to work out D and trimming. Of approximately 69,000 clones in the sample, around 88% are singletons; the top ten hold less than 15%. The TCR sequence derives from a human donor in a cohort sampled during active COVID-19. This chain links TRBV5-1 with TRBJ2-7; D is perhaps TRBD2 (6 bases). Sequenced: peripheral blood. This chain's CDR3 is CASSYSGTETYEQYF. The CDR3 DNA is TGCGCCAGCAGCTATTCCGGGACTGAAACCTACGAGCAGTACTTC.